These 27 T cell receptor beta chains share one sample of origin, sequenced in a study of T cells in Graves' hyperthyroidism and ophthalmopathy. TCR beta CDR3 regions were amplified from RNA. During a first-round RT-PCR of the TCR CDR3, the HTBI primer set was used. In TCRdb, the multiplex PCR reads were re-called with MiXCR into one record per CDR3 protein. Here the sample spans some 560,000 distinct CDR3 sequences, approximately 15% being singletons. The sequenced sample consisted of blood. The source is a woman in her forties with Graves' hyperthyroidism.

This clonotype was found many times. V gene TRBV18 combines with J gene TRBJ1-2, with TRBD1 identical over 7 bases. There are 13 residues in the CDR3. The germline CDR1 and CDR2 sequences are KGHSH and LQKENI. V lost 0 bases to trimming and J lost 6 bases; unmatched junction nucleotides: 1. CDR3 protein: CASSPPGQHGYTF. The DNA for the CDR3 is TGTGCCAGCTCACCACCGGGACAGCATGGCTACACCTTC.

This clonotype was detected ten times or more. The gene calls are TRBV3-1 and TRBJ1-4; TRBD1 matches at 7 bases. V was pared by 4 bases and J by 8 bases, with 7 bases of the junction left unmatched. The CDR3 length is 14 residues. Germline V CDR1 and CDR2: LGHDT, YNNKEL (reference sequence). The CDR3 loop reads CASSPTGRGEKLFF. Written as DNA, the CDR3 is TGTGCCAGCAGCCCGACAGGGCGAGGGGAAAAACTGTTTTTT.

This chain uses TRBV13 with TRBJ2-1; a possible D gene is TRBD1 (5 bases). Germline V CDR1 and CDR2: PRHDT, FYEKMQ (reference sequence). The CDR3 spans 14 residues. V lost 5 bases to trimming and J lost 2 bases, with 10 bases between them. CDR3 sequence: CASSLWGAYNEQFF. CDR3 DNA: TGTGCCAGCAGCCTATGGGGCGCCTACAATGAGCAGTTCTTC.

This clonotype was recorded many times. The genes are TRBV2 and TRBJ1-1, with 9 bases lining up with TRBD1. This CDR3 spans 16 amino acids. Unmatched junction bases numbered 7, after V lost 2 bases and J lost 3 bases. Germline V gene data show CDR1 as SNHLY and CDR2 as FYNNEI. The CDR3 loop reads CASSEPQGAGDTEAFF. As DNA, the CDR3 is TGTGCCAGCAGTGAACCACAGGGGGCCGGGGACACTGAAGCTTTCTTT.

This clonotype showed up just a few times. The chain recombines TRBV6-5 with TRBJ1-5; D remains unclear. The CDR3 loop spans 14 amino acids. Germline V lookup: CDR1 MNHEY, CDR2 SVGAGI. V was clipped by 2 bases and J by 3 bases, with 8 bases between them. The CDR3 is CASSYRKLNQPQHF. Here the CDR3 DNA reads TGTGCCAGCAGTTACCGAAAACTCAATCAGCCCCAGCATTTT.

This clonotype appeared a few times. This chain links TRBV19 with TRBJ2-1, with TRBD2 matching 12 bases. Germline V gene data show CDR1 as LNHDA and CDR2 as SQIVND (reference sequence). V lost 7 bases, J lost 5 bases, and 3 bases stayed unmatched. This CDR3 has 14 residues. CDR3 in DNA: TGTGCCAGTACTACTAGCGGGAGGAACAATGAGCAGTTCTTC. It translates to CASTTSGRNNEQFF. The variable domain in full, completed from reference TRBV19 and TRBJ2-1, reads DGGITQSPKYLFRKEGQNVTLSCEQNLNHDAMYWYRQDPGQGLRLIYYSQIVNDFQKGDIAEGYSVSREKKESFPLTVTSAQKNPTAFYLCASTTSGRNNEQFFGPGTRLTVL.

This clonotype was detected a few times. The gene calls are TRBV27 and TRBJ2-7, with 8 positions matching TRBD1. CDR1 is MNHEY, CDR2 SMNVEV, per germline (reference sequence). V was pared by 5 bases and J by 4 bases, with 7 bases of the junction left unmatched. There are 14 residues in the CDR3. The CDR3 region has the DNA TGTGCCAGCAGTCCCAGACAGGGGAGATACGAGCAGTACTTC. Amino acid sequence: CASSPRQGRYEQYF.

Worth noting for this clonotype: A read error may be the cause here, since a much bigger clone is one base away. The chain links TRBV3-1 to TRBJ1-1; D perhaps matches TRBD1 (5 bases). CDR1 is LGHDT and CDR2 is YNNKEL in the germline V gene (reference sequence). The CDR3 is 14 amino acids. DNA of the CDR3: TGTGCCAGCTGCCAGCGGGGGGGGAACACTGAAGCTCTCTTT. Its translation: CASCQRGGNTEALF.

This clonotype came up many times. In DNA, the CDR3 is TGTGCCAGCAGCCCAACGTGGGGGTCCGGGGAGCTGTTTTTT. This sequence encodes CASSPTWGSGELFF. This chain connects TRBV11-3 to TRBJ2-2; D is tentatively TRBD1 or TRBD2 (5 bases each). The V gene's germline CDR1 is SGHNT and CDR2 YENEEA. This CDR3 spans 14 amino acids. The germline V and J ends were trimmed by 5 bases and 6 bases, with 13 bases remaining between them.

The CDR3 region has the DNA TGCGCCAGCAGCTCGGACGTACTTAATGAAAAACTGTTTTTT. This translates into CASSSDVLNEKLFF. V and J are TRBV4-1 and TRBJ1-4; no definite D call. Trimming removed 5 bases from V and 4 bases from J, with 11 bases in between. The germline gives CDR1 MGHRA, CDR2 YSYEKL. The CDR3 has 14 amino acids.

This clonotype showed up many times. The gene calls are TRBV12-3 or TRBV12-4 and TRBJ1-2; D is undetermined. There are 14 residues in the CDR3. Trimming removed 2 bases from V and 5 bases from J, with 12 bases in between. The CDR3 spells CASSLLSGPYGYTF. In nucleotides, the CDR3 is TGTGCCAGCAGTTTATTGAGCGGGCCATATGGCTACACCTTC.

This clonotype was seen ten or more times. This rearrangement joins TRBV3-1 to TRBJ2-3; 13 bases fit TRBD2. Germline lookup yields CDR1 LGHDT and CDR2 YNNKEL (reference sequence). V shed 1 base and J 6 bases; nucleotides not matched to a gene: 7. This CDR3 region has 17 residues. The CDR3: CASSQGTTSGRLDTQYF. Written as DNA, the CDR3 is TGTGCCAGCAGCCAAGGCACGACTAGCGGGAGGTTGGATACGCAGTATTTT.

This clonotype has ten or more counts. The chain is built from TRBV12-3 or TRBV12-4 and TRBJ2-1; 11 positions match TRBD2. The J segment lost 0 bases and the V segment lost 6 bases, leaving 4 bases of the junction unmatched. This CDR3 region has 16 residues. For the CDR3, the DNA is TGTGCCAGCAGCCGTAGCGGGGGGGTCTCCTACAATGAGCAGTTCTTC. Its translation is CASSRSGGVSYNEQFF.

This clonotype was detected a few times. The rearrangement joins TRBV19 to TRBJ2-1, with 7 positions matching TRBD2. J was trimmed by 8 bases and V by 5 bases; bases with no gene match: 12. CDR1 is LNHDA, CDR2 SQIVND, per germline (reference sequence). The CDR3 is 15 residues long. The CDR3 loop reads CASSPAAGVLDEQFF. The DNA for the CDR3 is TGTGCCAGTAGTCCAGCTGCGGGAGTCTTGGATGAGCAGTTCTTC.

Worth noting for this clonotype: One base away lies a much larger clone, so this may be a sequencing read error. The chain is built from TRBV19 and TRBJ2-2, with a possible D match to TRBD2 (5 bases). Looked up from germline, CDR1 is LNHDA and CDR2 is SQIVND (reference sequence). The CDR3 runs 15 residues. CDR3 in amino acids: CASSMRTGYTRELFF. The DNA for the CDR3 is TGTGCCAGTAGTATGAGGACTGGATACACCAGGGAGCTGTTTTTT.

This clonotype was found many times. The rearrangement uses TRBV6-1 and TRBJ2-7, with TRBD1 matching 9 bases. The germline V gene encodes CDR1 MNHNS and CDR2 SASEGT. CDR3 length: 16 residues. V dropped 6 bases and J dropped 0; count of bases not matched to a gene: 9. The CDR3 loop is CASRPTGTGNSYEQYF. CDR3 DNA sequence: TGTGCCAGCAGGCCGACCGGGACAGGGAACTCCTACGAGCAGTACTTC.

The sample holds a few counts of this clonotype. The chain combines TRBV29-1 with TRBJ2-3, with D hard to call. Germline values: CDR1 SQVTM, CDR2 ANQGSEA. This CDR3 region has 13 residues. Trimming stripped 0 bases from V and 0 bases from J, with 4 bases between. The CDR3 DNA reads TGCAGCGTTGAAGAGCCTAGCACAGATACGCAGTATTTT. This sequence encodes CSVEEPSTDTQYF.

This clonotype was counted at least ten times. The chain couples TRBV28 to TRBJ1-5, with 10 bases lining up with TRBD1. The CDR3 totals 15 residues. Germline loops: CDR1 MDHEN, CDR2 SYDVKM. J lost 6 bases, V lost 6 bases, and 8 bases had no gene match. The CDR3 protein is CASSPPRTGGQPQHF. CDR3 nucleotide sequence: TGTGCCAGCAGCCCCCCCAGGACAGGGGGTCAGCCCCAGCATTTT.

This clonotype was detected many times. This rearrangement joins TRBV6-5 to TRBJ2-7; the match to TRBD1 covers 8 bases. Germline V gene lookup returns CDR1 MNHEY and CDR2 SVGAGI. CDR3 length equals 16 residues. V gave up 0 bases and J gave up 3 bases; unmatched junction bases: 7. Here the CDR3 DNA reads TGTGCCAGCAGTTACTCGAGTGGGACAGGCCTCTACGAGCAGTACTTC. Its protein is CASSYSSGTGLYEQYF.

This clonotype showed up just once. The genes are TRBV20-1 and TRBJ2-7; D perhaps matches TRBD2 (6 bases). This CDR3 contains 18 residues. V lost 0 bases, J lost 1 base, and 22 bases lay in between. The germline gives CDR1 DFQATT, CDR2 SNEGSKA (reference sequence). CDR3 sequence (DNA): TGCAGTGCTAGAGATACTCTTACCCCTCGGGAGTGGTCCTACGAGCAGTACTTC. Translation gives CSARDTLTPREWSYEQYF.

This clonotype was recorded at least ten times. The genes are TRBV5-1 and TRBJ1-2; the D gene is possibly TRBD1 (5 bases). CDR3 length: 14 amino acids. The V gene's germline CDR1 is SGHRS and CDR2 YFSETQ. Trimming pared 4 bases from V and 7 bases from J, leaving 17 bases between. The CDR3 is CASSPSGQGRGYTF. For the CDR3, the DNA is TGCGCCAGCAGCCCCTCGGGTCAGGGACGTGGCTACACCTTC.

This clonotype turned up a few times. V gene TRBV9 combines with J gene TRBJ1-4, with 10 bases lining up with TRBD1. Germline CDR1 is SGDLS and CDR2 is YYNGEE. The CDR3 covers 20 residues. J gave up 2 bases and V 3 bases, and 16 bases lay outside the gene matches. CDR3 sequence (DNA): TGTGCCAGCAGCGGGGGATGGACAGGGGGAAGTAAGACGACTAATGAAAAACTGTTTTTT. The encoded protein is CASSGGWTGGSKTTNEKLFF.

Many counts were recorded for this clonotype. The chain couples TRBV20-1 to TRBJ2-1; TRBD2 matches 7 bases. This CDR3 contains 17 residues. CDR1 DFQATT and CDR2 SNEGSKA come from the germline V gene (reference sequence). Trimming removed 5 bases from V and 4 bases from J; junction bases left unmatched: 17. CDR3 bases: TGCAGTGCTGGAAGTTTTGCCGGACTAGAAGGTTACAATGAGCAGTTCTTC. This sequence encodes CSAGSFAGLEGYNEQFF.

The chain joins TRBV20-1 to TRBJ2-1; 13 nucleotides match TRBD2. Germline CDR1 is DFQATT and CDR2 is SNEGSKA (reference sequence). J gave up 7 bases and V 3 bases, and 6 bases lay outside the gene matches. CDR3 size: 15 residues. CDR3 residues: CSARPGLAGRNEQFF. The CDR3 DNA reads as TGCAGTGCTAGGCCGGGACTAGCGGGAAGGAATGAGCAGTTCTTC.

About this clonotype itself: Given a much more abundant clone one base away, this may be a read error. The genes are TRBV28 and TRBJ1-2, with D uncertain. Per the germline V gene, CDR1 is MDHEN and CDR2 is SYDVKM. This CDR3 contains 14 residues. The V end was cut by 1 base, the J end by 2 bases, with 8 bases between. In DNA form, the CDR3 reads TGTGCCAGCAGTTTATACGGGTCAAACTATGGCTACACCTTC. Its protein product is CASSLYGSNYGYTF.

This clonotype was detected ten times or more. A junction boundary mismatches the germline segment, possibly from a read error. This chain links TRBV3-1 with TRBJ1-1, with a tentative D call TRBD1 (5 bases). This CDR3 contains 13 residues. CDR1 and CDR2 from the germline V gene are LGHDT and YNNKEL (reference sequence). The CDR3 coding sequence is TGTGCCAGCAGCCAACTACGGGGCGCTGAGGCTTTCTTT. This sequence encodes CASSQLRGAEAFF. The complete variable domain, with remaining parts taken from reference TRBV3-1 and TRBJ1-1, reads DTAVSQTPKYLVTQMGNDKSIKCEQNLGHDTMYWYKQDSKKFLKIMFSYNNKELIINETVPNRFSPKSPDKAHLNLHINSLELGDSAVYFCASSQLRGAEAFFGQGTRLTVV.

This clonotype was seen a handful of times. The chain links TRBV28 to TRBJ1-6; D is undetermined. This CDR3 is 13 amino acids long. Germline V gives CDR1 MDHEN, CDR2 SYDVKM. V gave up 9 bases and J gave up 3 bases, with 9 bases separating them. The CDR3 region has the DNA TGTGCCAGTCAAGGATACTATAATTCACCCCTCCACTTT. This encodes CASQGYYNSPLHF. Drawing the rest from reference TRBV28 and TRBJ1-6, the complete variable domain is DVKVTQSSRYLVKRTGEKVFLECVQDMDHENMFWYRQDPGLGLRLIYFSYDVKMKEKGDIPEGYSVSREKKERFSLILESASTNQTSMYLCASQGYYNSPLHFGNGTRLTVT.